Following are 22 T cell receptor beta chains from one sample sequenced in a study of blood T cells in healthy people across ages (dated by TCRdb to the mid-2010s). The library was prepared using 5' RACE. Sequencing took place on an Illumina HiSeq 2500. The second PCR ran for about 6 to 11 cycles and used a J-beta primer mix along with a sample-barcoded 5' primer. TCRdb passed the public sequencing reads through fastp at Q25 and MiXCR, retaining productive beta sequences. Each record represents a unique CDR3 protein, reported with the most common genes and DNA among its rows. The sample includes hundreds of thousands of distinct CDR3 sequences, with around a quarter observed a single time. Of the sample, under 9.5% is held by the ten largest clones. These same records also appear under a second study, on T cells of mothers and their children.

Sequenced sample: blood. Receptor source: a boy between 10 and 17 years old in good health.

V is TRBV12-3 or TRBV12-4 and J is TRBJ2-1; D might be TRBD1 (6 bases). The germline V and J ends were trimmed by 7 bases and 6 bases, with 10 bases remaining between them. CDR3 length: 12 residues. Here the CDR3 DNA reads TGTGCCAGCAATCTAGGGGGCAATGAGCAGTTCTTC. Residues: CASNLGGNEQFF.

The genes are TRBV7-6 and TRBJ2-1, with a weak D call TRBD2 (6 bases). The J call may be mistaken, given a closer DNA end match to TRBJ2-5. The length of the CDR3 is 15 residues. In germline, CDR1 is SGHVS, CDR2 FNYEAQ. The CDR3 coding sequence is TGTGCCAGCAGCCCCGAGGTGGGAGCGGGTGAGACCCAGTACTTC. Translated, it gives CASSPEVGAGETQYF.

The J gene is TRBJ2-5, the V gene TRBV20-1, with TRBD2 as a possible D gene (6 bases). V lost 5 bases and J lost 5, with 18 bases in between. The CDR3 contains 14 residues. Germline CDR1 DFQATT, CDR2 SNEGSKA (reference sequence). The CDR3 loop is CSALSGARPETQYF. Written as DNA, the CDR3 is TGCAGTGCTCTTAGCGGAGCACGTCCGGAGACCCAGTACTTC.

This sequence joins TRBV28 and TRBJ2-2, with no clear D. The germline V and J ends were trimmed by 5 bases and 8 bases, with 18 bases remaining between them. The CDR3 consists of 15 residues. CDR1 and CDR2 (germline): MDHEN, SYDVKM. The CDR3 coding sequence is TGTGCCAGCAGTCCGCCGGCCACCGACATTGGGGAGCTGTTTTTT. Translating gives CASSPPATDIGELFF.

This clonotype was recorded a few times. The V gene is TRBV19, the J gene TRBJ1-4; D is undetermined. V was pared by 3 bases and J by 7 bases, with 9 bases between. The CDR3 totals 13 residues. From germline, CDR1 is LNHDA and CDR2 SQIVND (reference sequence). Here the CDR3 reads CASSIVFSEKLFF. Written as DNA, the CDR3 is TGTGCCAGTAGTATCGTGTTTTCTGAAAAACTGTTTTTT.

The CDR3 DNA reads as TGTGCCAGCAGCTTTGGGCCTTTGGGGACTGGGGCCAACGTCCTGACTTTC. It codes for CASSFGPLGTGANVLTF. The chain carries TRBV7-3 and TRBJ2-6; no clear D. Deletions cut 3 bases from V and 2 bases from J, with 14 bases between. From germline, CDR1 is SGHTA and CDR2 FQGTGA. The CDR3 consists of 17 residues.

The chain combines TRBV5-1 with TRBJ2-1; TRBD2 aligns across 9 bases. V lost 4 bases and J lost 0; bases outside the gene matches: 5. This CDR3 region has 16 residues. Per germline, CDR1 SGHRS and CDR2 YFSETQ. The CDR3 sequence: CASSQYSGSSYNEQFF. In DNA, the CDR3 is TGCGCCAGCAGCCAATATAGCGGGAGCTCCTACAATGAGCAGTTCTTC.

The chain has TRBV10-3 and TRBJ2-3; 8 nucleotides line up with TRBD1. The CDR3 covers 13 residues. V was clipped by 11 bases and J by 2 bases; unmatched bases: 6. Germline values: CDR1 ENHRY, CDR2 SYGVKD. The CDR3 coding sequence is TGTGCCGGAGGACAGGGAACCACAGATACGCAGTATTTT. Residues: CAGGQGTTDTQYF.

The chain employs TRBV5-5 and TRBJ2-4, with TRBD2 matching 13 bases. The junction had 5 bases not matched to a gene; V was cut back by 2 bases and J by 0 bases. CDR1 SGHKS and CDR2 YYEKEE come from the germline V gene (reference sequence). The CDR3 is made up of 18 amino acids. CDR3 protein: CASSFVTSGGLAKNIQYF. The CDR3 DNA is TGTGCCAGCAGCTTTGTGACTAGCGGGGGGCTAGCCAAAAACATTCAGTACTTC.

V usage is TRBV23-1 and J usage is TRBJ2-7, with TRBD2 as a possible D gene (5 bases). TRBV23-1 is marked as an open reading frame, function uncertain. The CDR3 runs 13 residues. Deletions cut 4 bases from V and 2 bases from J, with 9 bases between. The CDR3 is CASSPGITYEQYF. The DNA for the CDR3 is TGCGCCAGCAGTCCCGGGATTACCTACGAGCAGTACTTC.

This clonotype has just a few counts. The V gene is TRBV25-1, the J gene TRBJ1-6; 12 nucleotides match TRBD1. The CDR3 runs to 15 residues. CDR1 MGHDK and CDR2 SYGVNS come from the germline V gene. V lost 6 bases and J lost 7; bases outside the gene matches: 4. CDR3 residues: CASRGQGAGNSPLHF. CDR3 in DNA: TGTGCCAGCAGGGGACAGGGGGCGGGGAATTCACCCCTCCACTTT.

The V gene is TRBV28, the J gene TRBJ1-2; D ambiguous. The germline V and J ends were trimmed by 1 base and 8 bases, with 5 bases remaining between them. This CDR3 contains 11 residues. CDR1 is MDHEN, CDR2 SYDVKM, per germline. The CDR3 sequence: CASSLLEGYTF. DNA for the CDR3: TGTGCCAGCAGTTTATTGGAGGGCTACACCTTC.

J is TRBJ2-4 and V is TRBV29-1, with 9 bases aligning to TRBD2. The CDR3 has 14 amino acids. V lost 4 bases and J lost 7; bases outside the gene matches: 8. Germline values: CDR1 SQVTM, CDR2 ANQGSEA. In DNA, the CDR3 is TGCAGCGTTGGATCCGGGACTAGCACGAACATTCAGTACTTC. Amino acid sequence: CSVGSGTSTNIQYF.

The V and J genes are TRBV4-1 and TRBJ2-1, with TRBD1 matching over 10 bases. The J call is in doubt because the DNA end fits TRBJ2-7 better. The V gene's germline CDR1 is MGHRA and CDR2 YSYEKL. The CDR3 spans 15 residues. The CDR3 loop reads CASSQETGGGYEQYF. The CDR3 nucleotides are TGCGCCAGCAGCCAAGAGACAGGGGGCGGCTACGAGCAGTACTTC.

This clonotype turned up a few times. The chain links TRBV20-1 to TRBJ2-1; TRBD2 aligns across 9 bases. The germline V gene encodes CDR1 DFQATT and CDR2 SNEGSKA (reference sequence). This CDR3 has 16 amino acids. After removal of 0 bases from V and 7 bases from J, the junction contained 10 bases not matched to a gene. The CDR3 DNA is TGCAGTGCTAGAGATCTAGCGGGACAAATATGGAATGAGCAGTTCTTC. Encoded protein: CSARDLAGQIWNEQFF.

The DNA for the CDR3 is TGCAGTGCTAGAGAGGGGGGGTTGGGGTACAATGAGCAGTTCTTC. The encoded protein is CSAREGGLGYNEQFF. The gene calls are TRBV20-1 and TRBJ2-1, with 7 bases aligning to TRBD2. The CDR3 consists of 15 residues. V shed 0 bases and J 4 bases; nucleotides not matched to a gene: 6. Germline V lookup: CDR1 DFQATT, CDR2 SNEGSKA (reference sequence).

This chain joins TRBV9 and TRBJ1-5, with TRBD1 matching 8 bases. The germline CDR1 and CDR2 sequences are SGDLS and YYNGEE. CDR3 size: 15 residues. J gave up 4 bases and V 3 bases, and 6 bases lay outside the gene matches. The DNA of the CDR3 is TGTGCCAGCAGCGCCACAGGGGGGGGAAATCAGCCCCAGCATTTT. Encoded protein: CASSATGGGNQPQHF.

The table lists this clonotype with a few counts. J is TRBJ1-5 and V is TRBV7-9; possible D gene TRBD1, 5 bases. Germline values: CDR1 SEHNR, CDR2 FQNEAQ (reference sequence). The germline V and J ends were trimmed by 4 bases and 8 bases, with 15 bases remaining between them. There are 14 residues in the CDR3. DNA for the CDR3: TGTGCCAGCAGCTCCGACAGCGGCCGCGAGCCCCAGCATTTT. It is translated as CASSSDSGREPQHF.

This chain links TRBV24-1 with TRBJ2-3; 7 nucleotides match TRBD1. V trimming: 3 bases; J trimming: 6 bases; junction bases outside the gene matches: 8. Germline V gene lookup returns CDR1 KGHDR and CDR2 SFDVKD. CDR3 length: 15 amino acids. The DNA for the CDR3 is TGTGCCACCAGTGATCCGACAGGGTACCCCGATACGCAGTATTTT. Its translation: CATSDPTGYPDTQYF.

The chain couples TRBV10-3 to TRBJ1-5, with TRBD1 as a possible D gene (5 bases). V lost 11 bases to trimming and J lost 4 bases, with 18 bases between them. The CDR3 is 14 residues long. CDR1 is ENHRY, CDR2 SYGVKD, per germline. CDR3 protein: CASPVGGQNQPQHF. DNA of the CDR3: TGTGCCTCCCCAGTCGGGGGTCAGAATCAGCCCCAGCATTTT.

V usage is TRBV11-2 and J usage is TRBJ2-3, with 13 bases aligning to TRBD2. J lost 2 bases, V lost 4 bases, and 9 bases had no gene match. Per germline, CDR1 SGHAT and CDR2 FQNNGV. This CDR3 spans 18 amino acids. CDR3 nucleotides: TGTGCCAGCAGCTCGCCCGGGACTAGCGGGATCCTCACAGATACGCAGTATTTT. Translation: CASSSPGTSGILTDTQYF.

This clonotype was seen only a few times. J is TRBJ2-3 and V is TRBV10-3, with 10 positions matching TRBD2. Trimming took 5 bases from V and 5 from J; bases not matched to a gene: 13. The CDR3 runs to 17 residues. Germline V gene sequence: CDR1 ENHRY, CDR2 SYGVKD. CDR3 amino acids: CAISSELAGGVVDTQYF. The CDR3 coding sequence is TGTGCCATCAGTTCTGAATTAGCGGGAGGAGTAGTAGATACGCAGTATTTT.